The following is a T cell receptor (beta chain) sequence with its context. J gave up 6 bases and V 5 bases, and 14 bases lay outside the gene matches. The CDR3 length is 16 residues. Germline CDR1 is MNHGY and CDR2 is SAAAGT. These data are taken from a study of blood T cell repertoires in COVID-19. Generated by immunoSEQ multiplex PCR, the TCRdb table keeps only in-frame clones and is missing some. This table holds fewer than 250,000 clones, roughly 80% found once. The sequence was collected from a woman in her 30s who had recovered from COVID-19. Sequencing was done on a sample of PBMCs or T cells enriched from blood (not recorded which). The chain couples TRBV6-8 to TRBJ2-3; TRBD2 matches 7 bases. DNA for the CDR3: TGTGCCAGCAGTCCCCCGACAGTGGGGACTAAGGATACGCAGTATTTT. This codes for CASSPPTVGTKDTQYF.